These 18 T cell receptor beta chains came from one sample sequenced in a study of cytomegalovirus exposure and HLA in healthy donors. The data were produced by immunoSEQ multiplex PCR, yet TCRdb's version contains in-frame clones alone and is incomplete. The sample consists of more than 45,000 clones, 85% to 95% of them appearing once. Sequenced sample: PBMCs. The receptors shown here come from a man aged 18 to 30 in good health and CMV-seronegative.

The V and J genes are TRBV9 and TRBJ2-7; D might be TRBD1 (6 bases). Deletions cut 0 bases from V and 7 bases from J, with 32 bases between. CDR3 size: 20 residues. The V gene's germline CDR1 is SGDLS and CDR2 YYNGEE. The CDR3 DNA is TGTGCCAGCAGCGTAGGCCCATCGTCCTCGACAGGAGGTAGTTTTTCGGAGCAGTACTTC. Residues: CASSVGPSSSTGGSFSEQYF.

The rearrangement joins TRBV5-4 to TRBJ1-1; D is unresolved. V dropped 0 bases and J dropped 6 bases, with 3 bases sitting between them. Germline CDR1 SGHNT, CDR2 YYREEE (reference sequence). The CDR3 has 11 amino acids. The CDR3 DNA is TGTGCCAGCAGCTTGGCCTCTGAAGCTTTCTTT. It translates to CASSLASEAFF.

The V gene is TRBV7-2, the J gene TRBJ2-5, with D perhaps matching TRBD1 (5 bases). From germline, CDR1 is SGHTA and CDR2 FQGNSA. The CDR3 runs 17 residues. V lost 5 bases, J lost 5 bases, and 24 bases lay in between. CDR3 nucleotides: TGTGCCAGCAGCCCAGTTCATATGTGGCAGGACAAGGAGACCCAGTACTTC. This codes for CASSPVHMWQDKETQYF.

This clone was counted between two and nine times. The rearrangement uses TRBV2 and TRBJ1-2; D might be TRBD1 (6 bases). This CDR3 spans 13 amino acids. CDR1 is SNHLY, CDR2 FYNNEI, per germline. Trimming left V 7 bases short and J 4 bases short, with 13 bases between. This CDR3 is CASMAAGAYGYTF. The CDR3 DNA reads as TGTGCCAGCATGGCGGCAGGGGCCTATGGCTACACCTTC.

V gene TRBV27 combines with J gene TRBJ1-1; D is perhaps TRBD1 (5 bases). Germline V lookup: CDR1 MNHEY, CDR2 SMNVEV (reference sequence). The CDR3 runs 11 residues. Trimming took 8 bases from V and 3 from J, leaving 7 bases between them. The CDR3 nucleotides are TGTGCCAGCGGAGGGGACACTGAAGCTTTCTTT. Translated, it gives CASGGDTEAFF.

The chain recombines TRBV25-1 with TRBJ2-1; 12 bases fit TRBD2. The CDR3 length is 16 residues. CDR1 and CDR2 from the germline V gene are MGHDK and SYGVNS. J gave up 3 bases and V 4 bases, and 4 bases lay outside the gene matches. The CDR3 DNA reads TGTGCCAGCAGTGGGACTAGCGGGAATCTCTACAATGAGCAGTTCTTC. Amino acid sequence: CASSGTSGNLYNEQFF.

Comment on this clone: Other DNA sequences in the same sample also yield this CDR3. V gene TRBV27 combines with J gene TRBJ2-7; D possibly corresponds to TRBD1 (6 bases). V was pared by 2 bases and J by 4 bases, with 12 bases between. Germline V gene lookup returns CDR1 MNHEY and CDR2 SMNVEV (reference sequence). The CDR3 is 14 amino acids. CDR3: CASSLGRGRYEQYF. As DNA, the CDR3 is TGTGCCAGCAGTTTAGGCAGGGGCAGATACGAGCAGTACTTC.

The chain has TRBV5-6 and TRBJ2-7; maybe TRBD2 (5 bases). The CDR3 runs 12 residues. CDR1 and CDR2 from the germline V gene are SGHDT and YYEEEE. Between the trimmed V and J ends, which lost 4 bases and 6 bases, there was a span of 11 bases. CDR3 in amino acids: CASSHSEGEQYF. CDR3 coding DNA: TGTGCCAGCAGCCACAGTGAGGGCGAGCAGTACTTC.

The V gene is TRBV7-8, the J gene TRBJ2-3, with 8 bases aligning to TRBD2. The V segment lost 6 bases and the J segment 4 bases; nucleotides outside the gene matches: 9. CDR1 and CDR2 from the germline V gene are SGHVS and FQNEAQ. The length of the CDR3 is 15 residues. The CDR3 sequence is CASRLSGSPSDTQYF. CDR3 DNA sequence: TGTGCCAGCAGGCTAAGCGGGAGCCCCTCAGATACGCAGTATTTT.

This clone was recorded once. J is TRBJ2-5 and V is TRBV4-3; TRBD2 aligns across 7 bases. From germline, CDR1 is LGHNA and CDR2 YSLEER. The junction had 5 bases not matched to a gene; V was cut back by 1 base and J by 9 bases. The CDR3 is 13 residues long. The CDR3 here is CASSQGISGPQYF. The CDR3 DNA reads TGCGCCAGCAGCCAAGGAATTAGCGGGCCCCAGTACTTC.

The chain has TRBV5-5 and TRBJ1-2; D gene unclear. V was cut by 4 bases and J by 4 bases, with 17 bases left in between. The CDR3 spans 15 residues. Germline-derived CDR1 and CDR2 are SGHKS and YYEKEE (reference sequence). As DNA, the CDR3 is TGTGCCAGCAGCACCGAGCGGGGTGCCGGCTATGGCTACACCTTC. Its protein product is CASSTERGAGYGYTF.

The chain combines TRBV7-9 with TRBJ1-4; the match to TRBD1 covers 7 bases. Germline CDR1 reads SEHNR; CDR2 reads FQNEAQ (reference sequence). The V and J ends lost 6 bases and 8 bases, in that order; junction bases with no gene match: 9. This CDR3 comprises 14 residues. CDR3 bases: TGTGCCAGCAGGGGCGACAGGGTTAGGGAAAAACTGTTTTTT. It is translated as CASRGDRVREKLFF.

The V call is TRBV11-2, the J call TRBJ2-7; 7 bases align to TRBD1. Germline values: CDR1 SGHAT, CDR2 FQNNGV. The V segment lost 5 bases and the J segment 2 bases; nucleotides outside the gene matches: 6. The CDR3 is 14 amino acids. The DNA for the CDR3 is TGTGCCAGCAGCCCCGTTCAGGGGGCCTACGAGCAGTACTTC. Protein sequence: CASSPVQGAYEQYF.

This clone was observed a single time. The rearrangement links TRBV19 to TRBJ2-7; a weak D match, TRBD1 (6 bases). V lost 5 bases and J lost 3, with 17 bases in between. Per germline, CDR1 LNHDA and CDR2 SQIVND (reference sequence). This CDR3 region has 15 residues. The CDR3 region is CASSARDIRGYEQYF. The CDR3 DNA reads as TGTGCCAGTAGTGCCCGGGATATCAGGGGCTACGAGCAGTACTTC. Supplemented by reference TRBV19 and TRBJ2-7, the full variable domain reads DGGITQSPKYLFRKEGQNVTLSCEQNLNHDAMYWYRQDPGQGLRLIYYSQIVNDFQKGDIAEGYSVSREKKESFPLTVTSAQKNPTAFYLCASSARDIRGYEQYFGPGTRLTVT.

CDR3 nucleotide sequence: TGTGCCAGCAGCCGGCGCGAGGCCCTCTCGGGGGCCAACGTCCTGACTTTC. Its translation is CASSRREALSGANVLTF. This chain connects TRBV7-2 to TRBJ2-6, with unresolved D. Germline V gives CDR1 SGHTA, CDR2 FQGNSA. The CDR3 has 17 residues. V gave up 5 bases and J gave up 4 bases, with 18 bases separating them.

This rearrangement joins TRBV6-1 to TRBJ2-1; D uncertain. Trimming stripped 6 bases from V and 8 bases from J, with 17 bases between. From germline, CDR1 is MNHNS and CDR2 SASEGT. This CDR3 comprises 14 residues. CDR3 sequence: CASSETWSLDEQFF. Written as DNA, the CDR3 is TGTGCCAGCAGCGAGACTTGGAGCCTAGATGAGCAGTTCTTC.

The V gene is TRBV7-2, the J gene TRBJ2-2; D is undetermined. The germline V gene encodes CDR1 SGHTA and CDR2 FQGNSA. V lost 6 bases, J lost 1 base, and 3 bases lay in between. The length of the CDR3 is 12 residues. The CDR3 nucleotides read TGTGCCAGCAGGAGGAACACCGGGGAGCTGTTTTTT. Translation gives CASRRNTGELFF.

The V and J genes are TRBV5-4 and TRBJ2-5; D uncertain. Trimming removed 1 base from V and 3 bases from J, with 4 bases in between. Looked up from germline, CDR1 is SGHNT and CDR2 is YYREEE (reference sequence). The CDR3 has 12 amino acids. CDR3 sequence (DNA): TGTGCCAGCAGCTTGCGGGAAGAGACCCAGTACTTC. Translated, it gives CASSLREETQYF.